This TCR beta chain emerged from a study of monozygotic twins with inflammatory bowel disease. Study findings and constraints: In patient repertoires, differing immunosuppressive treatments may have added some variability.

Turning to this clonotype: No antigen is known for it.

The CDR3 loop spans 19 amino acids. The germline V gene encodes CDR1 SGHRS and CDR2 YFSETQ. TCRdb re-called the 5' RACE reads, yielding one record per CDR3 amino acid sequence without DNA. Recorded for this sample: around 400,000 distinct CDR3 sequences. The TCR sequence derives from a human donor with ulcerative colitis or Crohn's disease, or a healthy co-twin of an affected twin (not recorded which). V and J are TRBV5-1 and TRBJ2-7; TCRdb picks TRBD1, but there is no DNA to check that call. The sequenced material came from blood. The CDR3 region is CASSSRDRAPLGITYEQYF.